These T cell receptor beta chains were read from a single sample in a study of T cell repertoires in cytomegalovirus infection. Their antigens remain unidentified. TCRdb re-derived calls from the reads in MiXCR, one entry per CDR3 protein. The sample includes nearly 700,000 distinct CDR3 sequences, around 30% seen only once; the top ten take 15% to 20%. Specimen: cultured PBMCs, collected from culture after CMV antigen stimulation. The receptors come from a human donor in good health (CMV status not recorded). Some clones in this sample may be carry-over from other donors' samples. Each CDR3 is given with its conserved first and last residue. A D gene is named only where the DNA matches it firmly. For some rows the clone size is stated as once, few or many, or as a class when expanded; others skip it.

v_gene: TRBV12-3/TRBV12-4; len: 12; abundance: -; j_gene: TRBJ2-1; d_gene: TRBD2; CDR3nt: TGTGCCAGCAGAGCCGAGCGGGAGGGGGGGTTCTTC; CDR3aa: CASRAEREGGFF
v_gene: TRBV11-2; len: 16; abundance: -; j_gene: TRBJ2-3; d_gene: TRBD2; CDR3nt: TGTGCCAGCAGCTTCTTCGGGAGGCAGTACACAGATACGCAGTATTTT; CDR3aa: CASSFFGRQYTDTQYF
v_gene: TRBV7-9; len: 15; abundance: few; j_gene: TRBJ2-2; d_gene: TRBD2; CDR3nt: TGTGCCAGCACCCCTAGCGGGAGTAGGACCGGGGAGCTGTTTTTT; CDR3aa: CASTPSGSRTGELFF
v_gene: TRBV20-1; len: 13; abundance: few; j_gene: TRBJ1-2; d_gene: -; CDR3nt: TGCAGTGCCAGGACTTCCGGTGATGGTGGCTACACCTTC; CDR3aa: CSARTSGDGGYTF
v_gene: TRBV7-2; len: 15; abundance: many; j_gene: TRBJ1-1; d_gene: -; CDR3nt: TGTGCCAGCAGCTTCACAGTCGCCGGGAACACTGAAGCTTTCTTT; CDR3aa: CASSFTVAGNTEAFF
v_gene: TRBV5-5; len: 10; abundance: -; j_gene: TRBJ1-2; d_gene: -; CDR3nt: TGTGCCAGCAGCTTCAGGACGGGACTTTTC; CDR3aa: CASSFRTGLF
v_gene: TRBV19; len: 14; abundance: -; j_gene: TRBJ1-2; d_gene: -; CDR3nt: TGTGCCAGTACCACGGGGCAGGGATTCTATGGCTACACCTTC; CDR3aa: CASTTGQGFYGYTF
v_gene: TRBV24-1; len: 11; abundance: -; j_gene: TRBJ2-1; d_gene: -; CDR3nt: TGTGCCACCAGTGATTTGGATGAGCAGTTCTTC; CDR3aa: CATSDLDEQFF
v_gene: TRBV7-9; len: 15; abundance: -; j_gene: TRBJ2-5; d_gene: -; CDR3nt: TGTGACAGCAGCCCCGTCGGGGGTGCCGGGGAGACCCAGTACTTC; CDR3aa: CDSSPVGGAGETQYF
v_gene: TRBV7-6; len: 14; abundance: few; j_gene: TRBJ2-1; d_gene: -; CDR3nt: TGTGCCAGCAGCAACTCAATCGGACCGAGGTGGCAGTTCTTC; CDR3aa: CASSNSIGPRWQFF
v_gene: TRBV6-5; len: 15; abundance: few; j_gene: TRBJ2-7; d_gene: TRBD1; CDR3nt: TGTGCCAGCAGTTCCTTAGGGGGCAACGTTTACGAGCAGTACTTC; CDR3aa: CASSSLGGNVYEQYF
v_gene: TRBV19; len: 15; abundance: -; j_gene: TRBJ1-5; d_gene: -; CDR3nt: TGTGCCAGTAGGCCGCTCGAGGGGTCCTTTCAGCCCCAGCATTTT; CDR3aa: CASRPLEGSFQPQHF
v_gene: TRBV7-2; len: 14; abundance: -; j_gene: TRBJ1-1; d_gene: -; CDR3nt: TGTGCCAGCAGCTTAGAACGGCAATCCCAGAAAGCTTTCTTT; CDR3aa: CASSLERQSQKAFF
v_gene: TRBV11-2; len: 14; abundance: -; j_gene: TRBJ2-7; d_gene: TRBD2; CDR3nt: TGTGCCAGCAGTCTTAGCGGGAGTAACTACGAGCAGTACTTC; CDR3aa: CASSLSGSNYEQYF
v_gene: TRBV10-3; len: 14; abundance: few; j_gene: TRBJ2-5; d_gene: -; CDR3nt: TGTGCCATCAGTGATTTCGAGGGAGGAGAGACCCAGTACTTC; CDR3aa: CAISDFEGGETQYF
v_gene: TRBV7-2; len: 15; abundance: few; j_gene: TRBJ1-1; d_gene: -; CDR3nt: TGTGCCAGCAGCCCCGGGGGGGGGGGCGGGACTGAAGCTTTCTTT; CDR3aa: CASSPGGGGGTEAFF
v_gene: TRBV6-1; len: 16; abundance: few; j_gene: TRBJ1-6; d_gene: TRBD1; CDR3nt: TGTGCCAGCAGCCCGGGACAGGGGCCCTATAATTCACCCCTCCACTTT; CDR3aa: CASSPGQGPYNSPLHF
v_gene: TRBV19; len: 14; abundance: few; j_gene: TRBJ1-4; d_gene: -; CDR3nt: TGTGCCAGTAGTATGCTCCGGGTGAATGAAAAACTGTTTTTT; CDR3aa: CASSMLRVNEKLFF
v_gene: TRBV9; len: 14; abundance: few; j_gene: TRBJ1-5; d_gene: -; CDR3nt: TGTGCCAGCAGCGCCGGCCGCTCCAATCAGCCCCAGCATTTT; CDR3aa: CASSAGRSNQPQHF
v_gene: TRBV19; len: 15; abundance: -; j_gene: TRBJ2-3; d_gene: TRBD2; CDR3nt: TGTGCCAGTAGTAAGACTAGCGGGAGTGTCGATACGCAGTATTTT; CDR3aa: CASSKTSGSVDTQYF
v_gene: TRBV6-2/TRBV6-3; len: 13; abundance: -; j_gene: TRBJ2-4; d_gene: -; CDR3nt: TGTGCCAGCAGGAGCCCGATAAAAAACATTCAGTACTTC; CDR3aa: CASRSPIKNIQYF
v_gene: TRBV7-6; len: 18; abundance: -; j_gene: TRBJ2-1; d_gene: TRBD2; CDR3nt: TGTGCCAGCAGCCCTATGGGGCGGGGGGCCCTTCTCTACAATGAGCAGTTCTTC; CDR3aa: CASSPMGRGALLYNEQFF
v_gene: TRBV12-3/TRBV12-4; len: 15; abundance: -; j_gene: TRBJ2-1; d_gene: -; CDR3nt: TGTGCCAGCAGTTTAACGGCTAGTGGGTACAATGAGCAGTTCTTC; CDR3aa: CASSLTASGYNEQFF
v_gene: TRBV11-2; len: 15; abundance: -; j_gene: TRBJ2-3; d_gene: -; CDR3nt: TGTGCCAGCAGCTTAGGGGGTACCGGGGGAAATACGCAGTATTTT; CDR3aa: CASSLGGTGGNTQYF
v_gene: TRBV27; len: 14; abundance: -; j_gene: TRBJ2-4; d_gene: -; CDR3nt: TGTGCCAGCAGCGAGGGGGCCGGGGGAAACATTCAGTACTTC; CDR3aa: CASSEGAGGNIQYF
v_gene: TRBV5-1; len: 16; abundance: -; j_gene: TRBJ2-3; d_gene: TRBD1; CDR3nt: TGCGCCAGCGGGGACGGGAGGACAGGGGGGTCAGATACGCAGTATTTT; CDR3aa: CASGDGRTGGSDTQYF
v_gene: TRBV11-2; len: 12; abundance: few; j_gene: TRBJ2-7; d_gene: -; CDR3nt: TGTGCCAGCCGGAAAAGCTCCTACGAGCAGTACTTC; CDR3aa: CASRKSSYEQYF
v_gene: TRBV7-2; len: 14; abundance: -; j_gene: TRBJ2-1; d_gene: -; CDR3nt: TGTGCCAGCAGCCGACAGGCCTTAAACAATGAGCAGTTCTTC; CDR3aa: CASSRQALNNEQFF
v_gene: TRBV13; len: 15; abundance: -; j_gene: TRBJ2-5; d_gene: -; CDR3nt: TGTGCCAGCAGCTTATGGGGGGCCCACGAGGAGACCCAGTACTTC; CDR3aa: CASSLWGAHEETQYF
v_gene: TRBV6-1; len: 17; abundance: -; j_gene: TRBJ1-2; d_gene: TRBD1; CDR3nt: TGTGCCAGCAGTGAATCTTCGTCTGGGACAGTGCTGAGCGGCTACACCTTC; CDR3aa: CASSESSSGTVLSGYTF
v_gene: TRBV4-1; len: 16; abundance: many; j_gene: TRBJ2-5; d_gene: -; CDR3nt: TGCGCCAGCAGCCACCCCAGGGACGGGAATGAAGAGACCCAGTACTTC; CDR3aa: CASSHPRDGNEETQYF
v_gene: TRBV4-1; len: 16; abundance: -; j_gene: TRBJ1-1; d_gene: -; CDR3nt: TGCGCCAGCAGCCCAAAGCAGAGGGGAAGCATCACTGAAGCTTTCTTT; CDR3aa: CASSPKQRGSITEAFF
v_gene: TRBV4-3; len: 15; abundance: -; j_gene: TRBJ2-7; d_gene: TRBD1; CDR3nt: TGCGCCAGCAGCCGGAACAGGGGGCATTTCTACGAGCAGTACTTC; CDR3aa: CASSRNRGHFYEQYF
v_gene: TRBV20-1; len: 15; abundance: -; j_gene: TRBJ2-1; d_gene: -; CDR3nt: TGCAGTGCTAGAGATCCGTGGGGCTCCTACAATGAGCAGTTCTTC; CDR3aa: CSARDPWGSYNEQFF
v_gene: TRBV7-9; len: 13; abundance: -; j_gene: TRBJ2-1; d_gene: -; CDR3nt: TGTGCCAGCAGTTCCTCGGGGGGCGATGAGCAGTTCTTC; CDR3aa: CASSSSGGDEQFF
v_gene: TRBV7-2; len: 16; abundance: many; j_gene: TRBJ2-5; d_gene: TRBD2; CDR3nt: TGTGCCAGCAGCTTAGCACTAGCGGGGGGGCGAGAGACCCAGTACTTC; CDR3aa: CASSLALAGGRETQYF
v_gene: TRBV7-2; len: 13; abundance: many; j_gene: TRBJ2-2; d_gene: -; CDR3nt: TGTGCCAGCAGCTTACAGGGTATCGGGGAGCTGTTTTTT; CDR3aa: CASSLQGIGELFF
v_gene: TRBV20-1; len: 15; abundance: -; j_gene: TRBJ1-5; d_gene: TRBD1; CDR3nt: TGCAGTGCTGGCGACAGGGTCTCTAGCAATCAGCCCCAGCATTTT; CDR3aa: CSAGDRVSSNQPQHF
v_gene: TRBV28; len: 16; abundance: few; j_gene: TRBJ2-3; d_gene: TRBD2; CDR3nt: TGTGCCAGCAGTTTCCCTCTAGCGGGGGGATCGGATACGCAGTATTTT; CDR3aa: CASSFPLAGGSDTQYF
v_gene: TRBV6-5; len: 13; abundance: -; j_gene: TRBJ2-3; d_gene: -; CDR3nt: TGTGCCAGCAGTTACCCAGGGGCAGATACGCAGTATTTT; CDR3aa: CASSYPGADTQYF
v_gene: TRBV7-2; len: 16; abundance: few; j_gene: TRBJ2-2; d_gene: -; CDR3nt: TGTGCCAGCAGCCCGCCGGCAGGGGACTACACCGGGGAGCTGTTTTTT; CDR3aa: CASSPPAGDYTGELFF
v_gene: TRBV19; len: 12; abundance: few; j_gene: TRBJ1-2; d_gene: -; CDR3nt: TGTGCCAGTAGTATAGAAGGCAGGGACTACACCTTC; CDR3aa: CASSIEGRDYTF
v_gene: TRBV7-6; len: 17; abundance: many; j_gene: TRBJ2-2; d_gene: TRBD1; CDR3nt: TGTGCCAGCAGCTTAGGGACAGGGGGCATCGGCACCGGGGAGCTGTTTTTT; CDR3aa: CASSLGTGGIGTGELFF
v_gene: TRBV30; len: 11; abundance: -; j_gene: TRBJ1-1; d_gene: -; CDR3nt: TGTGCCTGGAGCGAGGGCGGCGAAGCTTTCTTT; CDR3aa: CAWSEGGEAFF
v_gene: TRBV20-1; len: 14; abundance: -; j_gene: TRBJ1-2; d_gene: TRBD1; CDR3nt: TGCAGTGCTCTCCGGACAGGGGGCATCTATGGCTACACCTTC; CDR3aa: CSALRTGGIYGYTF
v_gene: TRBV2; len: 15; abundance: -; j_gene: TRBJ2-1; d_gene: -; CDR3nt: TGTGCCAGCAGTCCACCTCGGGCCTATGGTAATGAGCAGTTCTTC; CDR3aa: CASSPPRAYGNEQFF
v_gene: TRBV6-5; len: 15; abundance: -; j_gene: TRBJ2-1; d_gene: -; CDR3nt: TGTGCCAGCAGTAAAGCCGAAAACAGGGTCCCTGAGCAGTTCTTC; CDR3aa: CASSKAENRVPEQFF
v_gene: TRBV27; len: 11; abundance: -; j_gene: TRBJ2-1; d_gene: -; CDR3nt: TGTGCCAGCAGTTATGGACTGGAAGAGTTCTTC; CDR3aa: CASSYGLEEFF
v_gene: TRBV28; len: 15; abundance: -; j_gene: TRBJ2-5; d_gene: -; CDR3nt: TGTGCCAGCAGTTTATCAGGCGTGAATCCAGAGACCCAGTACTTC; CDR3aa: CASSLSGVNPETQYF
v_gene: TRBV14; len: 17; abundance: -; j_gene: TRBJ2-3; d_gene: -; CDR3nt: TGTGCCAGCAGCGAAGGAGGAGGGACCGTTCCCACAGATACGCAGTATTTT; CDR3aa: CASSEGGGTVPTDTQYF
v_gene: TRBV11-2; len: 13; abundance: -; j_gene: TRBJ2-7; d_gene: -; CDR3nt: TGTGCCAGCAGCGCCGACTTGTCCTACGAGCAGTACTTC; CDR3aa: CASSADLSYEQYF
v_gene: TRBV19; len: 15; abundance: -; j_gene: TRBJ2-1; d_gene: TRBD2; CDR3nt: TGTGCCAGTACCTCGACTAGCGGGAGGGCCGGGGAGCAGTTCTTC; CDR3aa: CASTSTSGRAGEQFF
v_gene: TRBV7-2; len: 15; abundance: few; j_gene: TRBJ2-3; d_gene: -; CDR3nt: TGTGCCAGCAGCTTAGATACAGGGTACACAGATACGCAGTATTTT; CDR3aa: CASSLDTGYTDTQYF
v_gene: TRBV11-2; len: 17; abundance: -; j_gene: TRBJ2-1; d_gene: -; CDR3nt: TGTGCCAGCAGCTTAGATTTATGGGGGTCCTCCTACAATGAGCAGTTCTTC; CDR3aa: CASSLDLWGSSYNEQFF
v_gene: TRBV19; len: 16; abundance: -; j_gene: TRBJ1-2; d_gene: TRBD1; CDR3nt: TGTGCCAGTAGTACCCGACAGGGTATGAGAATTAGTGGCTACACCTTC; CDR3aa: CASSTRQGMRISGYTF
v_gene: TRBV7-2; len: 15; abundance: many; j_gene: TRBJ2-7; d_gene: -; CDR3nt: TGTGCCAGCAGCTTATATGGATTGAGCTCCTACGAGCAGTACTTC; CDR3aa: CASSLYGLSSYEQYF
v_gene: TRBV11-2; len: 15; abundance: few; j_gene: TRBJ1-1; d_gene: -; CDR3nt: TGTGCCAGCCTCCCCACCCGGCCGGGGAGAACTGAAGCTTTCTTT; CDR3aa: CASLPTRPGRTEAFF
v_gene: TRBV7-9; len: 14; abundance: many; j_gene: TRBJ1-1; d_gene: -; CDR3nt: TGTGCCAGCAGCTTAAGCAGGGACACAGTCGAAGCTTTCTTT; CDR3aa: CASSLSRDTVEAFF